The TCR beta chain under discussion was sequenced for a study of blood T cell repertoires in COVID-19. Libraries were prepared by immunoSEQ multiplex PCR; TCRdb keeps only in-frame clonotypes and omits some of them. The data contain 60,000 to 70,000 clones, 88% of them seen just once; the ten biggest clones take up about a fifth. CDR1 is SGHDT, CDR2 YYEEEE, per germline. The CDR3 consists of 19 residues. Deletions cut 1 base from V and 0 bases from J, with 19 bases between. J is TRBJ2-2 and V is TRBV5-6; D is undetermined. This TCR was sampled from a woman over 75 with active COVID-19. Sequencing input: peripheral blood. CDR3 residues: CASSLPFSRRLTNTGELFF. The CDR3 DNA follows: TGTGCCAGCAGCTTGCCATTCTCTCGCAGACTGACGAACACCGGGGAGCTGTTTTTT.